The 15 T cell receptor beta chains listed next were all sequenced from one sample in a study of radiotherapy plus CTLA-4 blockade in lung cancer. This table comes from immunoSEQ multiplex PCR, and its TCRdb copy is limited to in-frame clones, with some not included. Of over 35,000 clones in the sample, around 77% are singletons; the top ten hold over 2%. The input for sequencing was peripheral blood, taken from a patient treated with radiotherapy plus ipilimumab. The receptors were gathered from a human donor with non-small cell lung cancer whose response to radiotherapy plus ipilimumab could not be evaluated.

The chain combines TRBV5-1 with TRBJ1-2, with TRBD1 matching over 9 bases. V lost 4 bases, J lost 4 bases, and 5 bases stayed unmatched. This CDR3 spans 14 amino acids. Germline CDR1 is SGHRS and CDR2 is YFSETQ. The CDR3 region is CASSEDRGPYGYTF. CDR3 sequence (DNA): TGCGCCAGCAGCGAGGACAGGGGCCCCTATGGCTACACCTTC.

The CDR3 bases are TGTGCCAGCACCTTCCGGGGGTGGGAGACCCAGTACTTC. Amino acid sequence: CASTFRGWETQYF. The chain links TRBV7-2 to TRBJ2-5; a weak D match, TRBD2 (6 bases). The V gene lost 7 bases and the J gene lost 5 bases, with 14 bases spanning the gap. The CDR3 spans 13 residues. Germline CDR1 reads SGHTA; CDR2 reads FQGNSA.

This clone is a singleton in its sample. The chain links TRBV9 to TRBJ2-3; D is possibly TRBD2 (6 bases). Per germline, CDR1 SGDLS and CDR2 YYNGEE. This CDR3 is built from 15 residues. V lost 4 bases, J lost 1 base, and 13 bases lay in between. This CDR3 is CASSSSGGGTDTQYF. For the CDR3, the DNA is TGTGCCAGCAGCAGTAGCGGAGGGGGCACAGATACGCAGTATTTT.

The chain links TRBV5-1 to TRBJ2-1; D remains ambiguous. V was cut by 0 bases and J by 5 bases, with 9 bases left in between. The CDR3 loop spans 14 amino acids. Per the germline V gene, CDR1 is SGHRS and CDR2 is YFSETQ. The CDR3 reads CASSLETPNNEQFF. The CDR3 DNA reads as TGCGCCAGCAGCTTGGAGACTCCAAACAATGAGCAGTTCTTC.

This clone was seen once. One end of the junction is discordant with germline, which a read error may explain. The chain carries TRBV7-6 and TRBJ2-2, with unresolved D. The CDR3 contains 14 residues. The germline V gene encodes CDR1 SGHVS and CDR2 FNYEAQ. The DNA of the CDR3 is TGTGCCAGCAGTTTAGCCATTGTTACCGGGGAGCTGTTTTTT. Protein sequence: CASSLAIVTGELFF.

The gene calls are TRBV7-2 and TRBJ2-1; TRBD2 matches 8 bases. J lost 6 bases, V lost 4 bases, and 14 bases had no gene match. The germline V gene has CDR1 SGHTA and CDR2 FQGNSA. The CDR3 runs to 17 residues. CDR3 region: CASSWRGGREAGNEQFF. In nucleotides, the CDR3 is TGTGCCAGCAGCTGGAGGGGAGGGCGGGAGGCCGGCAATGAGCAGTTCTTC.

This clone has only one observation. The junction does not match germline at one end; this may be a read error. CDR3 loop: CASSGPGLGKLFF. CDR3 DNA: TGTGCTAGCAGCGGCCCGGGACTTGGGAAGCTGTTTTTT. The V and J genes are TRBV7-7 and TRBJ2-2; TRBD2 is a possible D gene (6 bases). CDR1 is SSHAT, CDR2 FNYEAQ, per germline (reference sequence). CDR3 size: 13 residues.

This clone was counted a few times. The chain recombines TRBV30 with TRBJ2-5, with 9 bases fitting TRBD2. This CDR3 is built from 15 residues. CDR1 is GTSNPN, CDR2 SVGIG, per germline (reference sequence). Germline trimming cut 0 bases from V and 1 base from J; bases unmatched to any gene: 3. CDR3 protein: CAWSVRAGGQETQYF. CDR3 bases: TGTGCCTGGAGTGTACGAGCGGGGGGCCAAGAGACCCAGTACTTC. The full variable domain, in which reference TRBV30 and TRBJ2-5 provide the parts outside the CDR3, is SQTIHQWPATLVQPVGSPLSLECTVEGTSNPNLYWYRQAAGRGLQLLFYSVGIGQISSEVPQNLSASRPQDRQFILSSKKLLLSDSGFYLCAWSVRAGGQETQYFGPGTRLLVL.

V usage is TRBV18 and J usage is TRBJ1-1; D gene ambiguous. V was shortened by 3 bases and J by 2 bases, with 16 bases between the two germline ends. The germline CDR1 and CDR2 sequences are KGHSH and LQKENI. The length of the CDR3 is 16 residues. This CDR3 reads CASSPQLGRTNTEAFF. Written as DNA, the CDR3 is TGTGCCAGCTCACCTCAATTGGGGAGGACCAACACTGAAGCTTTCTTT. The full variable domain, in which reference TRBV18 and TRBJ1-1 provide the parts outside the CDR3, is NAGVMQNPRHLVRRRGQEARLRCSPMKGHSHVYWYRQLPEEGLKFMVYLQKENIIDESGMPKERFSAEFPKEGPSILRIQQVVRGDSAAYFCASSPQLGRTNTEAFFGQGTRLTVV.

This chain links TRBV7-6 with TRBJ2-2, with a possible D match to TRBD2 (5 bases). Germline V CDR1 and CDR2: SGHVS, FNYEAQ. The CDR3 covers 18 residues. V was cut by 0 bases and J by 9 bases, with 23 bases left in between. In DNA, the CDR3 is TGTGCCAGCAGCTTAGCCTCCTCCTGGGAGTCGTCATTTTGGGAGCTGTTTTTT. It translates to CASSLASSWESSFWELFF.

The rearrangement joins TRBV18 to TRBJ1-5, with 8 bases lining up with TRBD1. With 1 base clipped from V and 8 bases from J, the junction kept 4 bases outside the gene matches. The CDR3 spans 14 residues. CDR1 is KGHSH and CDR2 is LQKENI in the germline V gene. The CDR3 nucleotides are TGTGCCAGCTCACCACGGACAGGGACGGAGCCCCAGCATTTT. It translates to CASSPRTGTEPQHF.

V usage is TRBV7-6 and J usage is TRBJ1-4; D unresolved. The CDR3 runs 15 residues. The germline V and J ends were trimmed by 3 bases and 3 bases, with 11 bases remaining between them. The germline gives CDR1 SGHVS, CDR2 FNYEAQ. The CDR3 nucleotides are TGTGCCAGCAGCTTGTCGGGTTTGGCTAATGAAAAACTGTTTTTT. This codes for CASSLSGLANEKLFF.

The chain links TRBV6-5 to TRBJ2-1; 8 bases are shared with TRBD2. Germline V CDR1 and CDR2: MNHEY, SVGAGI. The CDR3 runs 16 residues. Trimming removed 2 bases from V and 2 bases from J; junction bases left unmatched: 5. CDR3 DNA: TGTGCCAGCAGTTACAATTGGCGGGGGGCCTACAATGAGCAGTTCTTC. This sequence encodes CASSYNWRGAYNEQFF.

The CDR3 nucleotides are TGCGCCAGCAGCAACCCGGGACAGGTGTTGGGCTATGGCTACACCTTC. It codes for CASSNPGQVLGYGYTF. The chain uses TRBV5-1 and TRBJ1-2, with 8 positions matching TRBD1. Germline trimming cut 4 bases from V and 4 bases from J; bases unmatched to any gene: 12. The CDR3 is made up of 16 amino acids. Looked up from germline, CDR1 is SGHRS and CDR2 is YFSETQ.

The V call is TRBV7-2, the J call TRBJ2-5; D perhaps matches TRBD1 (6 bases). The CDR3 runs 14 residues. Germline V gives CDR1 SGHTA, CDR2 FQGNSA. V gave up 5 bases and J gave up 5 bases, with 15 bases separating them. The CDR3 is CASSPTGPRETQYF. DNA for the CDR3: TGTGCCAGCAGCCCGACAGGCCCCAGGGAGACCCAGTACTTC.